These 5 T cell receptor beta chains share one sample of origin, sequenced in a study of shared clonotypes between healthy human individuals. Generated by immunoSEQ multiplex PCR, the TCRdb table keeps only in-frame clones and is missing some. This sample has 2.3 million or so clones, with approximately 95% found just once. The sequencing sample was made of naive CD4+ T cells from PBMCs. Noted subset: CD45RA+ positively selected. Receptor source: a man aged 18 to 35 in good health. Some clones in this sample may be carry-over from other donors' samples.

The gene calls are TRBV7-9 and TRBJ2-4; 8 nucleotides line up with TRBD1. Germline V gives CDR1 SEHNR, CDR2 FQNEAQ (reference sequence). V was clipped by 5 bases and J by 0 bases; unmatched bases: 9. The CDR3 length is 17 residues. The CDR3, as DNA: TGTGCCAGCAGCCGAAGGACAGGGACCCTAGCCAAAAACATTCAGTACTTC. Its translation is CASSRRTGTLAKNIQYF. Drawing the rest from reference TRBV7-9 and TRBJ2-4, the complete variable domain is DTGVSQNPRHKITKRGQNVTFRCDPISEHNRLYWYRQTLGQGPEFLTYFQNEAQLEKSRLLSDRFSAERPKGSFSTLEIQRTEQGDSAMYLCASSRRTGTLAKNIQYFGAGTRLSVL.

V gene TRBV7-3 combines with J gene TRBJ1-2; D remains unclear. Germline V gene lookup returns CDR1 SGHTA and CDR2 FQGTGA. Trimming cost V 1 base and J 4 bases, with 13 bases left between them. The CDR3 consists of 15 residues. DNA of the CDR3: TGTGCCAGCAGCTTAATGAGGGTCGAAGGCTATGGCTACACCTTC. This codes for CASSLMRVEGYGYTF.

This clone was observed a handful of times. The chain employs TRBV28 and TRBJ1-1, with D uncertain. Per the germline V gene, CDR1 is MDHEN and CDR2 is SYDVKM. CDR3 length: 12 amino acids. V lost 2 bases and J 10 bases, leaving 11 bases between the germline ends. CDR3 region: CASSLGQSGAFF. The CDR3 coding sequence is TGTGCCAGCAGTTTAGGGCAAAGCGGAGCTTTCTTT.

A note on this clone: The same CDR3 also results from other DNA sequences found in this sample. This chain links TRBV7-9 with TRBJ1-1, with 8 bases matching TRBD1. V dropped 5 bases and J dropped 0; count of bases not matched to a gene: 5. Germline CDR1 is SEHNR and CDR2 is FQNEAQ (reference sequence). The CDR3 is 15 residues long. CDR3 protein: CASSPRQGMNTEAFF. Here the CDR3 DNA reads TGTGCCAGCAGCCCACGACAGGGGATGAACACTGAAGCTTTCTTT.

Concerning this clone itself: The sample contains more than one DNA sequence encoding this CDR3. V is TRBV5-1 and J is TRBJ1-3; D is ambiguous. Germline CDR1 and CDR2: SGHRS and YFSETQ. V lost 0 bases to trimming and J lost 2 bases, with 6 bases between them. The length of the CDR3 is 14 residues. DNA for the CDR3: TGCGCCAGCAGCTTGGATGGAGCTGGAAACACCATATATTTT. Translation gives CASSLDGAGNTIYF.